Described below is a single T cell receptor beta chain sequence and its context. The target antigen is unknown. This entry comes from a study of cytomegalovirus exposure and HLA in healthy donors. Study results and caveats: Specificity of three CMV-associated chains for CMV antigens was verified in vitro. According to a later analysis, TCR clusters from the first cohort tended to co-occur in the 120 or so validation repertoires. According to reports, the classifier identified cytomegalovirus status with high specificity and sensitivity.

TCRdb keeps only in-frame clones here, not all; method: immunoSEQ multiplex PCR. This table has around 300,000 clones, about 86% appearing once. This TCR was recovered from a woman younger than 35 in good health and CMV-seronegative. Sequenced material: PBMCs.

The CDR3 reads CASSLALAGEGEQFF. CDR3 sequence (DNA): TGCGCCAGCAGCTTGGCCCTAGCGGGAGAGGGTGAGCAGTTCTTC. This rearrangement joins TRBV5-1 to TRBJ2-1; 10 bases align to TRBD2. Germline CDR1 is SGHRS and CDR2 is YFSETQ. The junction had 6 bases not matched to a gene; V was cut back by 0 bases and J by 9 bases. This CDR3 is 15 amino acids long.